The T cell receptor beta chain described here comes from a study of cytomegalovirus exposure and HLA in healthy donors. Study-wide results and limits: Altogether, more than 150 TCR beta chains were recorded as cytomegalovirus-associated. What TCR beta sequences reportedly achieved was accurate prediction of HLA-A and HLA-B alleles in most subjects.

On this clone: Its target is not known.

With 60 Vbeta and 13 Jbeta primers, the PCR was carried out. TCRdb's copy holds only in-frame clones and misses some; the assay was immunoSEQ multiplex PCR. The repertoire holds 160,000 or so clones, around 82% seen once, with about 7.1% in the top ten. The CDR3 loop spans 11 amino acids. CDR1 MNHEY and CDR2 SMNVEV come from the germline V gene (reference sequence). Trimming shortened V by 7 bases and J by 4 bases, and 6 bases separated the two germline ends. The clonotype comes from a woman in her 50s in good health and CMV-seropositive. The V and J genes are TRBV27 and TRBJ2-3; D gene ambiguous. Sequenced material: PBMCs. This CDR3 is CASNTADTQYF. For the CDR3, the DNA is TGTGCCAGCAATACTGCAGATACGCAGTATTTT.